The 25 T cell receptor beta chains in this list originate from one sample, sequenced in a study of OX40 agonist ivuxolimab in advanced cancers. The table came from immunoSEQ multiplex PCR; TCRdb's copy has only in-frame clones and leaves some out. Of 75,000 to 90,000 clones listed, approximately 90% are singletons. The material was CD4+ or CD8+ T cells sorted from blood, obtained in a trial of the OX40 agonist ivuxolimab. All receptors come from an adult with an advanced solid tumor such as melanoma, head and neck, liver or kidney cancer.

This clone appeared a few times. The CDR3 sequence is CASTALGSGEKLFF. Here the CDR3 DNA reads TGTGCCAGTACCGCCCTGGGGTCTGGGGAAAAACTGTTTTTT. The gene calls are TRBV19 and TRBJ1-4, with D unclear. This CDR3 has 14 amino acids. Trimming took 7 bases from V and 8 from J, leaving 17 bases between them. Germline CDR1 LNHDA, CDR2 SQIVND (reference sequence).

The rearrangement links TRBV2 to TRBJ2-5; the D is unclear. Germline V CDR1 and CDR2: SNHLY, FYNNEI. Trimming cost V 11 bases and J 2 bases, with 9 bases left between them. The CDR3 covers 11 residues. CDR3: CAGRAQETQYF. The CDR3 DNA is TGTGCCGGACGGGCTCAAGAGACCCAGTACTTC.

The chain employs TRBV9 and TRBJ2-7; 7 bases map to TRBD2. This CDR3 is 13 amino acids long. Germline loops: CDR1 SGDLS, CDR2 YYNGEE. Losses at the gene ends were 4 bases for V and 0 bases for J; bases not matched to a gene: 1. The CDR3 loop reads CASSRDYSYEQYF. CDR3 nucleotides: TGTGCCAGCAGCAGGGACTACTCCTACGAGCAGTACTTC.

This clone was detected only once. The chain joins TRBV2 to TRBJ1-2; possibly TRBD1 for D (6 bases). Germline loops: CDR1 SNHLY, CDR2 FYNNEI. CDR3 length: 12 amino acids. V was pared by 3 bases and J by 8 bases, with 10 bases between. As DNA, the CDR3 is TGTGCCAGCAGTGACCCAGGACAGGGCTACACCTTC. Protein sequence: CASSDPGQGYTF.

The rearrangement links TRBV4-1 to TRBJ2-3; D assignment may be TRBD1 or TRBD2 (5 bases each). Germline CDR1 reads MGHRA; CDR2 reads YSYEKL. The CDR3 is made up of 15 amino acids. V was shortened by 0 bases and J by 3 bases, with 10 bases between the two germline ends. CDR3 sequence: CASSQDGRETDTQYF. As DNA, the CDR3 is TGCGCCAGCAGCCAAGATGGCAGGGAGACAGATACGCAGTATTTT.

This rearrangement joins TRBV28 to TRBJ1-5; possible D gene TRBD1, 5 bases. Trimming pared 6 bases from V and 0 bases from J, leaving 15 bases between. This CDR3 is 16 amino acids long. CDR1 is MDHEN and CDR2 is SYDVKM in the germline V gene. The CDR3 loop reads CASSRRGTYSNQPQHF. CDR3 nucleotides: TGTGCCAGCAGCCGGCGAGGGACCTATAGCAATCAGCCCCAGCATTTT.

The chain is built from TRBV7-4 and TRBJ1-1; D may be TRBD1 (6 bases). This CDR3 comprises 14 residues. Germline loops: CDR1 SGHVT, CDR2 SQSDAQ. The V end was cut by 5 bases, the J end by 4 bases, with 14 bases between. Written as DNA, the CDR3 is TGTGCCAGCAGCCCCGCTGGGGGCAGCACTGAAGCTTTCTTT. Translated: CASSPAGGSTEAFF. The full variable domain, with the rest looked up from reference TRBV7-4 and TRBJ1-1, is GAGVSQSPRYKVAKRGRDVALRCDSISGHVTLYWYRQTLGQGSEVLTYSQSDAQRDKSGRPSGRFSAERPERSVSTLKIQRTEQGDSAVYLCASSPAGGSTEAFFGQGTRLTVV.

The CDR3: CASSYGVTYGYTF. The CDR3 DNA is TGTGCCAGCAGTTACGGAGTCACTTATGGCTACACCTTC. The chain has TRBV6-5 and TRBJ1-2; D gene unclear. The ends were cut back, 2 bases at V and 5 bases at J, with 9 bases in the middle. The CDR3 has 13 residues. Germline V gene sequence: CDR1 MNHEY, CDR2 SVGAGI.

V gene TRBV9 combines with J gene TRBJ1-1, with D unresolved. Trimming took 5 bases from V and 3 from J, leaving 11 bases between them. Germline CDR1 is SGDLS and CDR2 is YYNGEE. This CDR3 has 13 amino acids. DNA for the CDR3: TGTGCCAGCAGTGCCCCAGTGGACACTGAAGCTTTCTTT. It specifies CASSAPVDTEAFF.

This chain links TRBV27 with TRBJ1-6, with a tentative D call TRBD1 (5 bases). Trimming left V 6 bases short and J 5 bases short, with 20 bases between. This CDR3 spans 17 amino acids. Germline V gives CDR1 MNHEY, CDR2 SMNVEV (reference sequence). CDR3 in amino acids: CASSISKQAGNNSPLHF. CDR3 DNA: TGTGCCAGCAGCATATCCAAACAGGCCGGGAATAATTCACCCCTCCACTTT.

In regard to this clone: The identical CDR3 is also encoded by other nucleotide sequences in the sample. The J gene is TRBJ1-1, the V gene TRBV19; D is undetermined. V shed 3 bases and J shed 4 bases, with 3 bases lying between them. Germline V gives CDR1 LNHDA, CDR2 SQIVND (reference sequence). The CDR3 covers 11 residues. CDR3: CASSIGTEAFF. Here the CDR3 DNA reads TGTGCCAGTAGTATCGGCACTGAAGCTTTCTTT.

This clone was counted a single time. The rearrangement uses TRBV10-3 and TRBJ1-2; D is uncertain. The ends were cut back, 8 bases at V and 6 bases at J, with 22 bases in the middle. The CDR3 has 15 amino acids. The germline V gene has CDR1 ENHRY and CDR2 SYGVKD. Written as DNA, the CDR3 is TGTGCCATCCAGGCGCAGACCTCAAGCGGCGATGGCTACACCTTC. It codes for CAIQAQTSSGDGYTF.

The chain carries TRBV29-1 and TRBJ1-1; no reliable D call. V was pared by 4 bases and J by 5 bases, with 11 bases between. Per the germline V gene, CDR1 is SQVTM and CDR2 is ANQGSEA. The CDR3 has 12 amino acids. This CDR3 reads CSVVGAWTEAFF. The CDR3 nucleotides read TGCAGCGTTGTCGGAGCGTGGACTGAAGCTTTCTTT.

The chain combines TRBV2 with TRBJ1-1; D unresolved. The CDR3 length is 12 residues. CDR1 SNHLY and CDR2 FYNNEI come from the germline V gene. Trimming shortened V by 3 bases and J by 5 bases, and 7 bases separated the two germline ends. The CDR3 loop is CASSDSRTEAFF. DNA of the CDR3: TGTGCCAGCAGTGATTCCCGGACTGAAGCTTTCTTT. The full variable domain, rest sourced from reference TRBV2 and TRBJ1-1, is EPEVTQTPSHQVTQMGQEVILRCVPISNHLYFYWYRQILGQKVEFLVSFYNNEISEKSEIFDDQFSVERPDGSNFTLKIRSTKLEDSAMYFCASSDSRTEAFFGQGTRLTVV.

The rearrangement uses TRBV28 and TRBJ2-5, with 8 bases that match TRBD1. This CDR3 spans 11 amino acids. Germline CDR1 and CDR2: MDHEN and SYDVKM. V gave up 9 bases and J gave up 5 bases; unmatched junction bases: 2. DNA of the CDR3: TGTGCCAGTACAGGGGGGGAGACCCAGTACTTC. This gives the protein CASTGGETQYF.

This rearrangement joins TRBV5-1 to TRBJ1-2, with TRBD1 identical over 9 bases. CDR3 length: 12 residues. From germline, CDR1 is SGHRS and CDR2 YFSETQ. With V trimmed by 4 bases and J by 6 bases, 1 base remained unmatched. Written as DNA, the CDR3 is TGCGCCAGCAGCGGGGACAGGGATGGCTACACCTTC. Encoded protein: CASSGDRDGYTF. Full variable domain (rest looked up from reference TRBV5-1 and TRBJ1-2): KAGVTQTPRYLIKTRGQQVTLSCSPISGHRSVSWYQQTPGQGLQFLFEYFSETQRNKGNFPGRFSGRQFSNSRSEMNVSTLELGDSALYLCASSGDRDGYTFGSGTRLTVV.

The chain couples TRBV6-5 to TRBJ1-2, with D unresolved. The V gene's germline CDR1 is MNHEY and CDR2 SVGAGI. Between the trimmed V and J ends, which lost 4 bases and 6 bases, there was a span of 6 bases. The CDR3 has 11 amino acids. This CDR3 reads CASSSGDGYTF. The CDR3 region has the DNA TGTGCCAGCAGTTCCGGCGATGGCTACACCTTC.

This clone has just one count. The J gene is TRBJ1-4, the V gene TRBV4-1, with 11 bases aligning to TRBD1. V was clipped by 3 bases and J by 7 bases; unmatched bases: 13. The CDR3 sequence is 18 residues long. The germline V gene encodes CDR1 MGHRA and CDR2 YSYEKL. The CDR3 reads CASSQGTGGIFRGEKLFF. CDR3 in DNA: TGCGCCAGCAGCCAGGGGACAGGGGGGATTTTTCGCGGTGAAAAACTGTTTTTT.

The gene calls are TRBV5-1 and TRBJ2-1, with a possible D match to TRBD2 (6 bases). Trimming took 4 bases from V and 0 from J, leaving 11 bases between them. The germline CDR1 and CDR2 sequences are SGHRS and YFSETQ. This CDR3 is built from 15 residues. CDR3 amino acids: CASSPLAVSYNEQFF. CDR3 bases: TGCGCCAGCAGCCCCTTAGCGGTCTCCTACAATGAGCAGTTCTTC.

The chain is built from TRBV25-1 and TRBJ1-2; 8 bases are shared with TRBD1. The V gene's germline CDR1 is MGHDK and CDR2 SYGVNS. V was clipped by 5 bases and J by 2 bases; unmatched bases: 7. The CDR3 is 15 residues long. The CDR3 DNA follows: TGTGCCAGCAGTCTCGGGGGACAGGAGAACTATGGCTACACCTTC. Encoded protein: CASSLGGQENYGYTF.

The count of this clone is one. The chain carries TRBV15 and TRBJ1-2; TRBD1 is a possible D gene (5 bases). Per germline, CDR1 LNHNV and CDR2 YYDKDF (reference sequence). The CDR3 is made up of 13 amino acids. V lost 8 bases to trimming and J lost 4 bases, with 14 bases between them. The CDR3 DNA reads TGTGCCACCGTTACAGGCCTAGGCTATGGCTACACCTTC. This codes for CATVTGLGYGYTF.

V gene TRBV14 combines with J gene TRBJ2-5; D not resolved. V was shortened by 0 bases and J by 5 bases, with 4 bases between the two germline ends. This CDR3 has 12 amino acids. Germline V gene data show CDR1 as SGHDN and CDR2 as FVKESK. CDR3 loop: CASSQEVETQYF. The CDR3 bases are TGTGCCAGCAGCCAAGAGGTGGAGACCCAGTACTTC.

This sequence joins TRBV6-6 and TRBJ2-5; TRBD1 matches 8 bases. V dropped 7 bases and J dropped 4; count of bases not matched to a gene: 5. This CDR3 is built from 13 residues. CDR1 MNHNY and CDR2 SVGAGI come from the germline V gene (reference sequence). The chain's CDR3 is CASIRQGRETQYF. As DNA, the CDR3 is TGTGCCAGCATCCGACAGGGGCGAGAGACCCAGTACTTC.

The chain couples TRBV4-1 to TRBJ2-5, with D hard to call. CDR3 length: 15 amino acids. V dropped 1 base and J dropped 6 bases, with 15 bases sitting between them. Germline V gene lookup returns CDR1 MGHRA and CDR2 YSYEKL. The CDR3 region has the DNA TGCGCCAGCAGCCAAGCCCCTAGGGAAACCCAGACCCAGTACTTC. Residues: CASSQAPRETQTQYF.

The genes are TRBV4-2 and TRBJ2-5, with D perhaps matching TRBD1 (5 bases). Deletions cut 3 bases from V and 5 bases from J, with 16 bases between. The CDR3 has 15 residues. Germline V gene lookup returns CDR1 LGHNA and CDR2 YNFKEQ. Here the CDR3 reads CASSHASHKGETQYF. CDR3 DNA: TGTGCCAGCAGCCATGCCTCTCATAAGGGGGAGACCCAGTACTTC.